The rows below give T cell receptor beta chains drawn from one sample of a study of regulatory T cells in long-lasting Graves disease. TCRdb independently ran MiXCR on the multiplex PCR reads; one entry per CDR3 protein. This sample carries 300,000 to 400,000 distinct CDR3 sequences, 16% of them seen once, and the ten largest clones take approximately 30%. The sample was also reused in another study, on T cells in Graves' hyperthyroidism and ophthalmopathy.

The material sequenced was peripheral blood mononuclear cells (PBMCs), taken at new diagnosis, from a patient treated with antithyroid drugs. The receptors originated from a man in his forties with Graves disease. Each CDR3 is given with its conserved first and last residue. The D gene is left open where the match is weak. Size is stated for part of the rows, as once, few or many counts, or as a class when the clone is expanded.

>14|TRBJ1-5|TRBV28|-|many
CASSLPQSNQPQHF
TGTGCCAGCAGTCTGCCCCAGAGCAATCAGCCCCAGCATTTT
>14|TRBJ1-1|TRBV20-1|-|many
CSARDPGMNTEAFF
TGCAGTGCTAGAGATCCGGGGATGAACACTGAAGCTTTCTTT
>15|TRBJ1-5|TRBV4-1|-|-
CAKFLGPTSNQPQHF
TGCGCCAAATTCCTCGGGCCTACTAGCAATCAGCCCCAGCATTTT
>13|TRBJ2-7|TRBV7-3|TRBD2|many
CASGAGAGHEQYF
TGTGCCAGCGGGGCTGGAGCGGGGCACGAGCAGTACTTC
>15|TRBJ2-4|TRBV12-3/TRBV12-4|-|many
CASSLVGGGGNIQYF
TGTGCCAGCAGTTTAGTTGGAGGGGGAGGAAACATTCAGTACTTC
>14|TRBJ1-5|TRBV20-1|-|many
CSARVGWGNQPQHF
TGCAGTGCTAGGGTGGGGTGGGGCAATCAGCCCCAGCATTTT
>14|TRBJ1-5|TRBV7-2|-|-
CASSPVGANQPQHF
TGTGCCAGCAGCCCCGTCGGCGCGAATCAGCCCCAGCATTTT
>17|TRBJ2-2|TRBV7-2|TRBD2|many
CASSFPSGGVNTGELFF
TGTGCCAGCAGCTTCCCTAGCGGGGGGGTGAACACCGGGGAGCTGTTTTTT
>12|TRBJ2-7|TRBV29-1|TRBD1|-
CSDGTGLYEQYF
TGCAGCGATGGGACAGGGTTATACGAGCAGTACTTC
>15|TRBJ1-4|TRBV4-3|-|-
CASSQTLGDGEKLFF
TGCGCCAGCAGCCAAACCCTCGGGGATGGAGAAAAACTGTTTTTT
>12|TRBJ2-4|TRBV19|TRBD1|few
CASSRQGNIQYF
TGTGCCAGTAGTAGACAGGGAAACATTCAGTACTTC
>13|TRBJ2-7|TRBV19|-|few
CASSIGFSYEQYF
TGTGCCAGTAGCATCGGTTTCTCCTACGAGCAGTACTTC
>15|TRBJ1-4|TRBV20-1|TRBD1|-
CSAQSVGRGFEKLFF
TGCAGTGCCCAATCGGTCGGCAGGGGGTTTGAAAAACTGTTTTTT
>16|TRBJ2-5|TRBV30|-|many
CAWCYGAGGNQETQYF
TGTGCCTGGTGTTATGGGGCAGGAGGAAACCAAGAGACCCAGTACTTC
>11|TRBJ1-1|TRBV20-1|-|many
CSAQRPTEAFF
TGCAGTGCCCAGAGGCCTACTGAAGCTTTCTTT
>13|TRBJ2-2|TRBV3-1|-|many
CASSLLGSGELFF
TGTGCCAGCAGCCTCCTTGGATCCGGGGAGCTGTTTTTT
>16|TRBJ2-3|TRBV12-3/TRBV12-4|-|-
CASRPGSGLPADTQYF
TGTGCCAGCAGGCCTGGGTCGGGCCTCCCGGCAGATACGCAGTATTTT
>14|TRBJ2-1|TRBV6-1|-|many
CASRSGTSYNEQFF
TGTGCCAGTCGTTCCGGGACAAGCTACAATGAGCAGTTCTTC
>14|TRBJ1-5|TRBV5-1|-|few
CASSSGQPFSPQHF
TGCGCCAGCAGCTCAGGACAGCCTTTCTCGCCCCAGCATTTT
>13|TRBJ1-6|TRBV7-3|-|-
CASSARGGSPLHF
TGTGCCAGCAGTGCCAGGGGTGGTTCACCCCTCCACTTT
>13|TRBJ2-5|TRBV12-3/TRBV12-4|-|-
CASNRGDQETQYF
TGTGCCAGCAATCGCGGGGACCAAGAGACCCAGTACTTC
>12|TRBJ2-3|TRBV5-1|-|many
CASSDSPDTQYF
TGCGCCAGCAGCGATAGCCCAGATACGCAGTATTTT
>14|TRBJ1-5|TRBV19|-|few
CASNPTIVGQPQHF
TGTGCCAGTAACCCCACCATTGTCGGGCAGCCCCAGCATTTT
>15|TRBJ2-3|TRBV7-2|TRBD1|many
CASPFRDRNTDTQYF
TGTGCCAGCCCATTCCGGGACAGGAACACAGATACGCAGTATTTT
>15|TRBJ2-7|TRBV9|-|many
CASSVAAGDLYEQYF
TGTGCCAGCAGCGTAGCCGCAGGAGATCTCTACGAGCAGTACTTC
>17|TRBJ2-1|TRBV20-1|-|many
CSASPGFASYVDNEQFF
TGCAGTGCTAGCCCTGGCTTTGCCAGCTACGTAGACAATGAGCAGTTCTTC
>13|TRBJ2-7|TRBV12-3/TRBV12-4|-|many
CASSLGNLYEQYF
TGTGCCAGCAGTTTAGGGAACCTCTACGAGCAGTACTTC
>13|TRBJ2-7|TRBV6-1|-|few
CASREQVFDEQYF
TGTGCCAGCAGGGAGCAGGTTTTCGACGAGCAGTACTTC
>16|TRBJ2-5|TRBV11-2|TRBD2|many
CASSSRVAGGPKTQYF
TGTGCCAGCAGCTCCCGGGTAGCGGGGGGGCCAAAGACCCAGTACTTC
>14|TRBJ2-1|TRBV28|TRBD2|many
CASSLRTSGDEQFF
TGTGCCAGCAGTCTTAGGACTAGCGGGGATGAGCAGTTCTTC
>19|TRBJ1-4|TRBV11-2|-|few
CASSGVNSGEGGTNEKLFF
TGTGCCAGCAGCGGCGTAAATTCAGGGGAAGGCGGAACTAATGAAAAACTGTTTTTT
>15|TRBJ2-1|TRBV5-1|-|many
CASTTRDKTYNEQFF
TGCGCCAGCACCACTCGGGACAAAACCTACAATGAGCAGTTCTTC
>15|TRBJ1-5|TRBV28|-|many
CASSLSDSSNQPQHF
TGTGCCAGCAGTCTGTCGGACAGTAGCAATCAGCCCCAGCATTTT
>15|TRBJ2-3|TRBV6-2/TRBV6-3|-|-
CASSYETGTRGAQYF
TGTGCCAGCAGTTATGAGACAGGGACCAGGGGGGCGCAGTATTTT
>14|TRBJ1-4|TRBV7-6|-|many
CASSLRAGREKLFF
TGTGCCAGCAGCTTACGGGCAGGGAGGGAAAAACTGTTTTTT
>14|TRBJ2-3|TRBV28|-|-
CASSFSGLSDTQYF
TGTGCCAGCAGTTTCTCTGGGCTCTCGGATACGCAGTATTTT
>16|TRBJ2-2|TRBV5-1|TRBD1|-
CASSFKIQGKTGELFF
TGCGCCAGCAGCTTTAAAATACAGGGGAAGACCGGGGAGCTGTTTTTT
>14|TRBJ2-2|TRBV9|-|few
CASSVVSNTGELFF
TGTGCCAGCAGCGTAGTAAGCAACACCGGGGAGCTGTTTTTT
>17|TRBJ2-1|TRBV7-3|TRBD2|-
CVSSSGASGGYYNEQFF
TGTGTCAGCAGCTCCGGGGCTAGCGGGGGGTACTACAATGAGCAGTTCTTC
>16|TRBJ2-2|TRBV6-5|TRBD2|few
CASSSLAGGQTGELFF
TGTGCCAGCAGTTCCCTAGCGGGGGGGCAGACCGGGGAGCTGTTTTTT
>12|TRBJ2-5|TRBV20-1|-|few
CSASASQETQYF
TGCAGTGCTAGCGCCAGTCAAGAGACCCAGTACTTC
>13|TRBJ2-7|TRBV7-2|-|many
CASSQAQGYEQYF
TGTGCCAGCAGCCAAGCCCAGGGTTACGAGCAGTACTTC
>16|TRBJ2-3|TRBV25-1|TRBD2|-
CASSGIGREGTDTQYF
TGTGCCAGCAGTGGCATCGGGCGGGAGGGCACAGATACGCAGTATTTT
>20|TRBJ2-2|TRBV10-3|TRBD2|-
CAIPAPSKETSGGATGELFF
TGTGCCATCCCCGCACCCTCCAAAGAAACTAGCGGGGGGGCCACCGGGGAGCTGTTTTTT
>16|TRBJ2-3|TRBV5-4|TRBD2|few
CASSLRGTRGTDTQYF
TGTGCCAGCAGCTTGCGCGGGACTAGAGGGACAGATACGCAGTATTTT
>16|TRBJ2-1|TRBV6-2/TRBV6-3|-|many
CASSYSGGSFYNEQFF
TGTGCCAGCAGTTACTCGGGAGGTAGCTTCTACAATGAGCAGTTCTTC
>14|TRBJ1-6|TRBV7-8|TRBD1|-
CASSGDRSNSPLHF
TGTGCCAGCAGCGGGGACAGGTCGAATTCACCCCTCCACTTT